Listed below are T cell receptor beta chains from one sample, sequenced in a study of cytomegalovirus exposure and HLA in healthy donors. Here immunoSEQ multiplex PCR was the method, and the copy in TCRdb shows in-frame clones only, minus some. The data show 120,000 or so clones, 80% to 85% seen once. The specimen was PBMCs. All receptors come from a woman aged 40 to 55 in good health and CMV-seronegative. Both conserved end residues are part of each CDR3. D genes are given only for firm matches. The size field is filled for only some rows; it gives once, few, many or a size class.

abundance,v_gene,j_gene,d_gene,CDR3nt,CDR3aa
NA,TRBV19,TRBJ2-7,TRBD2,TGTGCCAGTAGAGACCGACTAGCGGGAGGGAACTACGAGCAGTACTTC,CASRDRLAGGNYEQYF
NA,TRBV4-3,TRBJ2-7,NA,TGCGCCAGCAGCCAAGGTCTTCCGGAGCGGTTGGGCTACGAGCAGTACTTC,CASSQGLPERLGYEQYF
NA,TRBV13,TRBJ2-2,TRBD1,TGTGCCAGCAGCATGCCGGGACAGGGTAACACCGGGGAGCTGTTTTTT,CASSMPGQGNTGELFF
NA,TRBV30,TRBJ1-1,TRBD1,TGTGCCTGGCAACAGGGGGCCGGTGAAGCTTTCTTT,CAWQQGAGEAFF
NA,TRBV2,TRBJ1-5,TRBD1,TGTGCCAGTTCGACAGGGGGCGTGCAGCCCCAGCATTTT,CASSTGGVQPQHF
NA,TRBV6-1,TRBJ1-3,NA,TGTGCCAGCAGTGAATTGGCGGGTACCATATATTTT,CASSELAGTIYF
NA,TRBV28,TRBJ2-1,NA,TGTGCCAGCAGTTCCGGAGGGTCGCGGTCCTACAATGAGCAGTTCTTC,CASSSGGSRSYNEQFF
NA,TRBV5-6,TRBJ2-7,TRBD1,TGTGCCAGCAGCTTTAAATACAGGGGTACGTACGAGCAGTACTTC,CASSFKYRGTYEQYF
NA,TRBV18,TRBJ1-2,NA,TGTGCCAGCTCACCAGCAGGCGACTATGGCTACACCTTC,CASSPAGDYGYTF
NA,TRBV9,TRBJ2-1,TRBD2,TGTGCCAGCAGCCCACACCCCGCGGGGGGGTCCTACAATGAGCAGTTCTTC,CASSPHPAGGSYNEQFF
once,TRBV7-2,TRBJ2-5,TRBD2,TGTGCCAGCAGCCGAGGACTAGCGGGAGGGCGCGAGACCCAGTACTTC,CASSRGLAGGRETQYF
NA,TRBV6-1,TRBJ2-1,NA,TGTGCCAGCAGTGAATCTGGCAGATACAATGAGCAGTTCTTC,CASSESGRYNEQFF
NA,TRBV7-9,TRBJ2-5,NA,TGTGCCAGCAGCCGAAAGGTGATAGCGGATCAAGAGACCCAGTACTTC,CASSRKVIADQETQYF
NA,TRBV27,TRBJ2-1,NA,TGTGCCAGCAGTTTAGCGTCCGCAGGCCGCAATGAGCAGTTCTTC,CASSLASAGRNEQFF
NA,TRBV5-1,TRBJ2-7,TRBD2,TGCGCCAGCAGCTTGGAGGGAGGGTTCTACGAGCAGTACTTC,CASSLEGGFYEQYF
once,TRBV18,TRBJ2-6,NA,TGTGCCAGCTCACAAACTCGGGGGACCGGGGCCAACGTCCTGACTTTC,CASSQTRGTGANVLTF
NA,TRBV9,TRBJ1-1,NA,TGTGCCAGCAGCGTATATGGGGAGGGTACTGAAGCTTTCTTT,CASSVYGEGTEAFF
NA,TRBV2,TRBJ2-1,TRBD2,TGTGCCAGCAGGAAGATTAGCGGGGGAGACAATGAGCAGTTCTTC,CASRKISGGDNEQFF
NA,TRBV28,TRBJ1-2,TRBD1,TGTGCCAGCAGTTCGGGGACAGGGGTGAGAGGCTACACCTTC,CASSSGTGVRGYTF
once,TRBV7-3,TRBJ2-7,TRBD2,TGTGCCAGCAGCTTAACGGGAGGGGTTACCTACGAGCAGTACTTC,CASSLTGGVTYEQYF
NA,TRBV2,TRBJ2-4,TRBD2,TGTGCCAGCAGAAAATTTAGCGGGAAGGATCGGGGGAACATTCAGTACTTC,CASRKFSGKDRGNIQYF
NA,TRBV19,TRBJ1-4,NA,TGTGCCAGGTCCAGTAATGAAAAACTGTTTTTT,CARSSNEKLFF
NA,TRBV19,TRBJ2-2,NA,TGTGCCAGTAGTCCCATGGACAGCTCGTCTACCGGGGAGCTGTTTTTT,CASSPMDSSSTGELFF
NA,TRBV5-4,TRBJ2-1,NA,TGTGCCAGCATGATGGGGGCTGATTACAATGAGCAGTTCTTC,CASMMGADYNEQFF
NA,TRBV6-1,TRBJ1-1,NA,TGTGCCAGCAGTGAAGTAATGGCGAACACTGAAGCTTTCTTT,CASSEVMANTEAFF
NA,TRBV19,TRBJ1-5,NA,TGTGCCAGTAGTATCTCAGGAATCCAGCCCCAGCATTTT,CASSISGIQPQHF
NA,TRBV7-2,TRBJ2-7,NA,TGTGCCAGCAGCTTAGTAGCGGAAACTCACGAGCAGTACTTC,CASSLVAETHEQYF
NA,TRBV6-5,TRBJ1-4,NA,TGTGCCAGCAGTTACGAGCCAGAAAGGGGTGAAAAACTGTTTTTT,CASSYEPERGEKLFF
few,TRBV11-2,TRBJ2-1,NA,TGTGCCAGCAGTCGCCTCGCGGGGAACAATGAGCAGTTCTTC,CASSRLAGNNEQFF